These T cell receptor beta chains were read from a single sample in a study of neurological immune-mediated disorders. TCRdb ran MiXCR on the 5' RACE reads and lists one entry per CDR3 protein. This sample has 55,000 to 75,000 distinct CDR3 sequences, with less than 2.5% found just once. The sample consisted of PBMCs. Receptors originate from a man between 45 and 60 years old with multiple sclerosis. Each CDR3 is given with its conserved first and last residue. The order of the fields is CDR3 DNA, CDR3 protein, D gene, V gene, clone size, J gene. The D gene is left open where the match is weak. Clone size appears in some rows only: once, few, many, or a class for an expanded clone.

TGTGCCAGCAGCTTAGATGGACCCCTGAGCTCCTACAATGAGCAGTTCTTC CASSLDGPLSSYNEQFF - TRBV11-2 many TRBJ2-1
TGCGCCAGCAGCCAAGGACAGGGGTCGGGTGGCTACGAGCAGTACTTC CASSQGQGSGGYEQYF TRBD1 TRBV4-3 many TRBJ2-7
TGCAGTGCTCGACAGGGTGGTAGGGGCACTGAAGCTTTCTTT CSARQGGRGTEAFF TRBD1 TRBV20-1 many TRBJ1-1
TGTGCCATCAGTGTTTGGGCTAGCGGGAACCATGGGGCAGATACGCAGTATTTT CAISVWASGNHGADTQYF TRBD2 TRBV10-3 many TRBJ2-3
TGCAGTGCTAGAGAAGGCTCTGGGGCCAACGTCCTGACTTTC CSAREGSGANVLTF - TRBV20-1 many TRBJ2-6
TGCAGTGCTGGTAGACTGTCAGGCTACACCTTC CSAGRLSGYTF - TRBV20-1 many TRBJ1-2
TGCGCCAGCAGCGAAACGCCAGCGAACACCGGGGAGCTGTTTTTT CASSETPANTGELFF - TRBV5-1 many TRBJ2-2
TGCAGTGCTACCGGGACAACTAACTATGGCTACACCTTC CSATGTTNYGYTF - TRBV20-1 many TRBJ1-2
TGTGCCAGCAGCCCGGGTGGAAAGCCCCAGCATTTT CASSPGGKPQHF - TRBV12-3/TRBV12-4 many TRBJ1-5
TGTGCCACCAGCACATCCACGGTAGATACGCAGTATTTT CATSTSTVDTQYF - TRBV15 many TRBJ2-3
TGCAGTGCTCCCGACAGGGGGAACTACGAGCAGTACTTC CSAPDRGNYEQYF TRBD1 TRBV20-1 many TRBJ2-7
TGCGCCAGCTCCTATGGGCTTTTGGAGACCCAGTACTTC CASSYGLLETQYF - TRBV10-2 many TRBJ2-5
TGTGCCAGCAGCCTTAGGGACAGACCCGAGCAGTACTTC CASSLRDRPEQYF TRBD1 TRBV7-2 many TRBJ2-7
TGTGCCAGCAGCCAAGGACAGGGGCCAAACACTGAAGCTTTCTTT CASSQGQGPNTEAFF TRBD1 TRBV3-1 many TRBJ1-1
TGTGCCAGCAGTTACGCGTGGGGCAGGGGGCTTGAAGGCACTGAAGCTTTCTTT CASSYAWGRGLEGTEAFF TRBD1 TRBV6-6 many TRBJ1-1
TGCGCCAGCAGCCACAACCGGGCCGATAATTCACCCCTCCACTTT CASSHNRADNSPLHF - TRBV5-1 many TRBJ1-6
TGTGCCAGCAGCTTAGACGGGGGCATGAACACTGAAGCTTTCTTT CASSLDGGMNTEAFF - TRBV11-3 - TRBJ1-1
TGTGCCTGGACGAGGACTCGGAACACTGAAGCTTTCTTT CAWTRTRNTEAFF - TRBV30 many TRBJ1-1
TGTGCCAGCAGCTCCCAAGCGGGGGCCTTGGATGAGCAGTTCTTC CASSSQAGALDEQFF TRBD2 TRBV5-5 many TRBJ2-1
TGCAGCGTTGAGGTCGGAGCCTACGAGCAGTACTTC CSVEVGAYEQYF - TRBV29-1 many TRBJ2-7
TGTGCCAGCGGGACACGCTATAGCAATCAGCCCCAGCATTTT CASGTRYSNQPQHF - TRBV6-5 many TRBJ1-5
TGTGCCAGCAGCGTAGACAAGCTAACGGACACAGATACGCAGTATTTT CASSVDKLTDTDTQYF - TRBV9 many TRBJ2-3
TGTGCCAGCACTCTAGGGAGGTTCCCCGGACAGCCCCAGCATTTT CASTLGRFPGQPQHF - TRBV7-8 many TRBJ1-5
TGCGCCAGCAGCTACGAACCAGGGGTACTAGCGAAGACCCAGTACTTC CASSYEPGVLAKTQYF - TRBV4-3 many TRBJ2-5
TGCAGTGCAAAAACTAGCGGGGGGAAGTCCTACGAGCAGTACTTC CSAKTSGGKSYEQYF TRBD2 TRBV20-1 many TRBJ2-7
TGCAGTGCAGGGACAGGGCCACTATATTCAACTAATGAAAAACTGTTTTTT CSAGTGPLYSTNEKLFF TRBD1 TRBV20-1 many TRBJ1-4
TGCGCCAGCAGCTTGGAGGGGACACTAAATGAAGCTTTCTTT CASSLEGTLNEAFF - TRBV5-1 many TRBJ1-1
TGCGCCAGCAGCCAAGATCTTTACAGCTTTAACTATGGCTACACCTTC CASSQDLYSFNYGYTF - TRBV4-3 many TRBJ1-2
TGTGCCAGCACCTACGCGGGACACTCGACCAAAAACATTCAGTACTTC CASTYAGHSTKNIQYF - TRBV6-6 many TRBJ2-4
TGCAGTGCTCCTTGGGGTAGCGGGGTCCAAGAGACCCAGTACTTC CSAPWGSGVQETQYF TRBD2 TRBV20-1 many TRBJ2-5
TGCGGTGCTAAGGGGGGAAGGGACACTGAAGCTTTCTTT CGAKGGRDTEAFF - TRBV20-1 - TRBJ1-1
TGTGCCAGCACCCCCTCAGGGGGCGGCGGGAATTCACCCCTCCACTTT CASTPSGGGGNSPLHF TRBD1 TRBV12-3/TRBV12-4 many TRBJ1-6
TGTGCCAGCAGCCAAGAATTCACTAGCGGGGGGTACAATGAGCAGTTCTTC CASSQEFTSGGYNEQFF TRBD2 TRBV4-2 many TRBJ2-1
TGTGCCAGCAGTTTAAGGGTCGGGCTAGCGGGGGGGATAGCCAAAAACATTCAGTACTTC CASSLRVGLAGGIAKNIQYF TRBD2 TRBV12-3/TRBV12-4 many TRBJ2-4
TGTGCCAGCAGCCGGATGAGGGCAGGCGCCATGAACACTGAAGCTTTCTTT CASSRMRAGAMNTEAFF - TRBV7-2 many TRBJ1-1